Shown below are 21 T cell receptor beta chains from a single sample sequenced in a study of T cells in Graves' hyperthyroidism and ophthalmopathy. RNA transcripts served as the template for amplifying TCR beta CDR3 regions. TCR CDR3 underwent first-round RT-PCR with the HTBI primer set. TCRdb re-called the multiplex PCR reads through MiXCR, storing one row per CDR3 protein. The sample lists a few hundred thousand distinct CDR3 sequences; about 15% were seen once. The material sequenced was blood. Source of these receptors: a woman in her thirties with Graves' hyperthyroidism.

The chain carries TRBV20-1 and TRBJ2-4, with D maybe TRBD1 (5 bases). The CDR3 consists of 11 residues. Germline V gene sequence: CDR1 DFQATT, CDR2 SNEGSKA (reference sequence). Between the trimmed V and J ends, which lost 5 bases and 6 bases, there was a span of 8 bases. The DNA of the CDR3 is TGCAGTGCTCCCACAGGAAACATTCAGTACTTC. This codes for CSAPTGNIQYF.

This clonotype has at least ten counts. V is TRBV6-1 and J is TRBJ1-1, with 7 bases that match TRBD1. V shed 5 bases and J 7 bases; nucleotides not matched to a gene: 7. The CDR3 contains 13 residues. Germline values: CDR1 MNHNS, CDR2 SASEGT. The CDR3 DNA reads TGTGCCAGCAGTCGGGGGACAGCCCTTGAAGCTTTCTTT. Its protein product is CASSRGTALEAFF.

This clonotype showed up just a few times. The V gene is TRBV29-1, the J gene TRBJ2-1; TRBD2 agrees at 8 bases. The CDR3 totals 11 residues. The germline V gene encodes CDR1 SQVTM and CDR2 ANQGSEA. Trimming removed 7 bases from V and 10 bases from J; junction bases left unmatched: 6. CDR3 region: CSGGTRTEQFF. For the CDR3, the DNA is TGCAGCGGCGGGACTAGGACAGAGCAGTTCTTC.

The chain has TRBV3-1 and TRBJ2-7; TRBD1 agrees at 8 bases. The germline V gene has CDR1 LGHDT and CDR2 YNNKEL (reference sequence). Unmatched junction bases numbered 9, after V lost 5 bases and J lost 0 bases. There are 16 residues in the CDR3. The CDR3, as DNA: TGTGCCAGCAGCACAAACCGGGACAGGAGCTCCTACGAGCAGTACTTC. It is translated as CASSTNRDRSSYEQYF.

This clonotype has a handful of counts. CDR3 region: CASSQDNGQRDQPQHF. The CDR3 DNA follows: TGTGCCAGCAGCCAAGATAATGGGCAGAGGGATCAGCCCCAGCATTTT. This chain connects TRBV4-2 to TRBJ1-5; D gene uncertain. The CDR3 has 16 residues. The germline V gene encodes CDR1 LGHNA and CDR2 YNFKEQ. The V gene lost 0 bases and the J gene lost 5 bases, with 14 bases spanning the gap.

In its sample, this clonotype was seen a few times. V gene TRBV20-1 combines with J gene TRBJ2-1; 8 nucleotides agree with TRBD2. Germline V gene lookup returns CDR1 DFQATT and CDR2 SNEGSKA (reference sequence). Trimming at V came to 6 bases and at J to 14 bases, leaving 18 bases not matched to a gene. The CDR3 is 14 amino acids. The CDR3 protein is CSAMSRSGGLSEFF. Here the CDR3 DNA reads TGCAGTGCCATGTCTCGGTCGGGAGGGTTGTCGGAGTTCTTC.

V is TRBV7-6 and J is TRBJ2-1, with D tentatively TRBD1 or TRBD2 (6 bases each). The CDR3 has 14 amino acids. V lost 4 bases and J lost 6, with 13 bases in between. Germline V gene sequence: CDR1 SGHVS, CDR2 FNYEAQ. For the CDR3, the DNA is TGTGCCAGCAGCTCTTCGGGGGCTAGCAATGAGCAGTTCTTC. Translated: CASSSSGASNEQFF. Supplemented by reference TRBV7-6 and TRBJ2-1, the full variable domain reads GAGVSQSPRYKVTKRGQDVALRCDPISGHVSLYWYRQALGQGPEFLTYFNYEAQQDKSGLPNDRFSAERPEGSISTLTIQRTEQRDSAMYRCASSSSGASNEQFFGPGTRLTVL.

The chain couples TRBV7-9 to TRBJ2-7, with 9 nucleotides matching TRBD1. Germline CDR1 SEHNR, CDR2 FQNEAQ (reference sequence). Germline trimming cut 5 bases from V and 3 bases from J; bases unmatched to any gene: 11. The CDR3 has 16 amino acids. The DNA for the CDR3 is TGTGCCAGCAGCCCCGGACCGGGACAGGGCGTCTACGAGCAGTACTTC. This translates into CASSPGPGQGVYEQYF.

This clonotype was detected many times. J is TRBJ1-1 and V is TRBV3-1, with D possibly being TRBD1 (6 bases). Trimming shortened V by 4 bases and J by 11 bases, and 20 bases separated the two germline ends. Germline loops: CDR1 LGHDT, CDR2 YNNKEL (reference sequence). The CDR3 is 14 amino acids. Written as DNA, the CDR3 is TGTGCCAGCAGCCCAACCGATACGACAGGCCTGGCTTTCTTT. It encodes CASSPTDTTGLAFF.

V gene TRBV6-2 or TRBV6-3 combines with J gene TRBJ2-5; no firm D call. V lost 7 bases and J 2 bases, leaving 8 bases between the germline ends. CDR3 size: 12 residues. Germline-derived CDR1 and CDR2 are MNHEY and SVGEGT. The CDR3 coding sequence is TGTGCCAGCACCAACTATCAAGAGACCCAGTACTTC. This sequence encodes CASTNYQETQYF.

This chain links TRBV29-1 with TRBJ1-4; 7 nucleotides agree with TRBD1. J gave up 1 base and V 5 bases, and 1 base lay outside the gene matches. The CDR3 sequence is 13 residues long. Per the germline V gene, CDR1 is SQVTM and CDR2 is ANQGSEA. The CDR3 region has the DNA TGCAGCGTTCGGGACAGAACTAATGAAAAACTGTTTTTT. It codes for CSVRDRTNEKLFF.

This clonotype was seen only a few times. The junction departs from the called germline gene at one end, perhaps through a read error. The rearrangement joins TRBV7-6 to TRBJ2-7, with D perhaps assigned TRBD1 or TRBD2 (5 bases each). The CDR3 is 15 residues long. Germline V gene lookup returns CDR1 SGHVS and CDR2 FNYEAQ. The DNA for the CDR3 is TGTGTCAGCAGCCTGACAGATAACTGGGCGGGCGAGCAGTACTTC. Its protein is CVSSLTDNWAGEQYF.

The chain uses TRBV19 and TRBJ2-7; 9 positions agree with TRBD1. The trim removed 3 bases at V and 3 bases at J, leaving 6 bases unmatched. The CDR3 runs to 15 residues. Germline V lookup: CDR1 LNHDA, CDR2 SQIVND (reference sequence). The CDR3 is CASSMGDRALYEQYF. The CDR3 nucleotides are TGTGCCAGTAGTATGGGGGACAGGGCCCTCTACGAGCAGTACTTC.

There are many counts of this clonotype. V usage is TRBV3-1 and J usage is TRBJ2-3; weak D call: TRBD2 (5 bases). The CDR3 has 16 residues. Germline-derived CDR1 and CDR2 are LGHDT and YNNKEL (reference sequence). Trimming left V 1 base short and J 0 bases short, with 11 bases between. DNA for the CDR3: TGTGCCAGCAGCCAAGGGCGGGCCCGTAGCACAGATACGCAGTATTTT. Its protein product is CASSQGRARSTDTQYF.

The rearrangement uses TRBV15 and TRBJ2-1; 12 nucleotides line up with TRBD2. Trimming took 3 bases from V and 1 from J; bases not matched to a gene: 10. This CDR3 is 19 amino acids long. The germline CDR1 and CDR2 sequences are LNHNV and YYDKDF (reference sequence). CDR3 region: CATSSAGLAGDGSYNEQFF. The CDR3 nucleotides read TGTGCCACCAGCAGCGCGGGACTAGCGGGCGACGGGTCCTACAATGAGCAGTTCTTC.

The CDR3, as DNA: TGTGCCAGCAGCTTAGTTTTTGGAAACACCATATATTTT. It translates to CASSLVFGNTIYF. The chain is built from TRBV7-2 and TRBJ1-3, with no clear D. Germline lookup yields CDR1 SGHTA and CDR2 FQGNSA. This CDR3 has 13 residues. The V and J ends lost 1 base and 3 bases respectively, with 4 bases between them.

In its sample, this clonotype was seen many times. The rearrangement links TRBV28 to TRBJ2-5, with 7 nucleotides matching TRBD1. This CDR3 is 13 amino acids long. V shed 5 bases and J 3 bases; nucleotides not matched to a gene: 3. Per germline, CDR1 MDHEN and CDR2 SYDVKM. The CDR3 is CASSGTEKETQYF. DNA of the CDR3: TGTGCCAGCAGTGGGACAGAAAAAGAGACCCAGTACTTC.

This clonotype was counted many times. The rearrangement joins TRBV29-1 to TRBJ2-1; D is perhaps TRBD2 (6 bases). Trimming removed 6 bases at V and 2 bases at J, with 14 bases between. CDR3 length: 14 residues. Looked up from germline, CDR1 is SQVTM and CDR2 is ANQGSEA. This CDR3 is CSVDPGTPYNEQFF. CDR3 DNA sequence: TGCAGCGTCGATCCCGGGACTCCCTACAATGAGCAGTTCTTC.

The V call is TRBV7-8, the J call TRBJ2-2; 8 bases line up with TRBD2. CDR3 length equals 15 residues. CDR1 SGHVS and CDR2 FQNEAQ come from the germline V gene. J gave up 0 bases and V 7 bases, and 4 bases lay outside the gene matches. CDR3 in amino acids: CASTSGSSNTGELFF. The CDR3 DNA reads TGTGCCAGCACGAGCGGGAGTTCGAACACCGGGGAGCTGTTTTTT. Full variable domain (outside the CDR3, taken from reference TRBV7-8 and TRBJ2-2): GAGVSQSPRYKVAKRGQDVALRCDPISGHVSLFWYQQALGQGPEFLTYFQNEAQLDKSGLPSDRFFAERPEGSVSTLKIQRTQQEDSAVYLCASTSGSSNTGELFFGEGSRLTVL.

V is TRBV29-1 and J is TRBJ2-7; 8 bases fit TRBD2. Unmatched junction bases numbered 9, after V lost 2 bases and J lost 0 bases. Germline V gene sequence: CDR1 SQVTM, CDR2 ANQGSEA. The CDR3 is 16 residues long. CDR3 DNA sequence: TGCAGCGTTGAAACCTTTGAGCGGGAGAGCTCCTACGAGCAGTACTTC. This sequence encodes CSVETFERESSYEQYF.

This clonotype was seen more than once but under ten times. The V call is TRBV6-2 or TRBV6-3, the J call TRBJ2-1; unclear D gene. The DNA matches TRBJ2-7 better at its end, which makes the J call doubtful. Germline V CDR1 and CDR2: MNHEY, SVGEGT. The CDR3 is 13 amino acids. CDR3 residues: CASMSRAHNEQYF. CDR3 DNA sequence: TGTGCCAGCATGAGCCGGGCTCACAATGAGCAGTACTTC.